Here is one T cell receptor (beta chain) with its context. Its target is not known. An end of the junction differs from the germline gene, which may be a read error. CDR3 size: 18 residues. Per the germline V gene, CDR1 is GTSNPN and CDR2 is SVGIG (reference sequence). This entry is derived from a study of cytomegalovirus exposure and HLA in healthy donors. Study as a whole: Unique TCRs from HLA-typed donors, 85 million to 100 million of them, were held in an early data release. Study observations and caveats: Some highly shared sequence variants likely arose as a pipeline artifact. Later, TCR association rates were found to vary by HLA locus, highest for DRB1 and lowest for HLA-C.

60 Vbeta and 13 Jbeta primers were used in PCR. The method was immunoSEQ multiplex PCR; TCRdb's version includes in-frame clones alone and lacks a portion of them. The sample table includes about 88,000 clones. The sequence was obtained from a girl between 5 and 17 years old in good health and CMV-seropositive. V usage is TRBV30 and J usage is TRBJ2-3; 16 bases match TRBD2. The sample was PBMCs. The CDR3 loop is CAWSPGLAGGPGTDKQYF. The CDR3, as DNA: TGTGCCTGGAGTCCGGGACTAGCGGGGGGGCCGGGTACAGATAAGCAGTATTTT.